The present TCR beta chain was sequenced within a study of blood T cell repertoires in COVID-19. Germline-derived CDR1 and CDR2 are MNHEY and SVGEGT. This CDR3 contains 17 residues. Losses at the gene ends were 2 bases for V and 2 bases for J; bases not matched to a gene: 8. In the source study's methods: Reference gene primers were amplified, and this amplification served to estimate nucleated cell counts. Clones were sequenced by immunoSEQ multiplex PCR, and TCRdb holds only the in-frame ones, with some missing. D and trimming come from the DNA, and the V and J calls and clone size come from that table. The table records roughly 230,000 clones, over 85% of them present only once. Participants were placed into cohorts based on the clinical history they reported.

The rearrangement uses TRBV6-2 or TRBV6-3 and TRBJ1-3; the match to TRBD1 covers 8 bases. This clonotype originated in a woman under 40 with acute COVID-19. Sample: PBMCs or T cells enriched from blood (not recorded which). The CDR3 region has the DNA TGTGCCAGCAGTTACCCGATCCGGGACAGGACTGGAAACACCATATATTTT. Translating it yields CASSYPIRDRTGNTIYF.